The next 18 T cell receptor beta chains were all read from a single sample in a study of tumor and adjacent non-tumor tissue in lung cancer. A modified ARM-PCR protocol with three rounds of nested PCR amplified TCRbeta. TCRdb re-derived calls from the multiplex PCR reads in MiXCR, one entry per CDR3 protein. The sample includes around 80,000 distinct CDR3 sequences, 76% of them seen just once. No cell sorting was done before RNA was extracted from the tissue. The normal lung tissue was taken more than 3 cm from the tumor edge. Source material: distant non-tumor lung tissue. These receptors all come from a man aged 65 to 85 with non-small cell lung cancer.

As regards this clonotype: A read error is likely, as this CDR3 ends without the conserved phenylalanine or tryptophan. CDR3 bases: TGTGCCAGCCGGGGGAGCACAGATATGCAGTATTAT. Its protein product is CASRGSTDMQYY. J is TRBJ2-3 and V is TRBV12-3 or TRBV12-4; D perhaps matches TRBD2 (6 bases). The CDR3 runs 12 residues.

With regard to this clonotype: A read error may explain this, as a much larger clone is one base away. V is TRBV7-9 and J is TRBJ2-7; 9 bases are shared with TRBD1. V lost 8 bases and J lost 6; bases outside the gene matches: 11. The CDR3 has 14 residues. Germline lookup yields CDR1 SEHNR and CDR2 FQNEAQ (reference sequence). CDR3 sequence: CASSRDRAFGEQYF. CDR3 sequence (DNA): TGTGCCAGCTCCCGGGACAGGGCATTTGGCGAGCAGTACTTC.

Points on this clonotype: The junction and the germline gene differ at one end; a read error may be behind it. The rearrangement uses TRBV20-1 and TRBJ2-7, with 12 bases that match TRBD2. Germline values: CDR1 DFQATT, CDR2 SNEGSKA (reference sequence). The CDR3 is 15 amino acids. CDR3 in amino acids: CNVREGLAGTYEQCF. CDR3 DNA: TGCAATGTTAGAGAAGGACTAGCGGGGACCTACGAGCAGTGTTTC.

This clonotype was seen repeatedly, ten times or more. The V and J genes are TRBV6-5 and TRBJ2-2, with D possibly being TRBD1 or TRBD2 (6 bases each). V was cut by 7 bases and J by 6 bases, with 9 bases left in between. The length of the CDR3 is 12 residues. The germline V gene encodes CDR1 MNHEY and CDR2 SVGAGI. The CDR3 DNA reads TGTGCCAGCATTGGGGGGCCCGGGGAGCTGTTTTTT. It translates to CASIGGPGELFF.

This clonotype was picked up one time. Compared with germline, one end of the junction differs, possibly owing to a read error. V gene TRBV6-2 or TRBV6-3 combines with J gene TRBJ2-7; a weak D match, TRBD1 (6 bases). Germline V gene lookup returns CDR1 MNHEY and CDR2 SVGEGT. CDR3 length: 15 residues. Written as DNA, the CDR3 is TGTTCCAGCAGTACTAAGACAGGCTTTAACTACGAGCAGTATTTC. This gives the protein CSSSTKTGFNYEQYF.

This clonotype was counted a few times. The V call is TRBV20-1, the J call TRBJ2-3, with D perhaps TRBD1 (5 bases). This CDR3 comprises 17 residues. V was cut by 3 bases and J by 1 base, with 20 bases left in between. From germline, CDR1 is DFQATT and CDR2 SNEGSKA (reference sequence). CDR3 residues: CSASGVGQGSRTDTQYF. The CDR3 DNA reads TGCAGTGCTAGTGGTGTAGGGCAGGGAAGTCGCACAGATACGCAGTATTTT.

With regard to this clonotype: Its ends do not fully match the called genes, so a read error is possible. The CDR3 spells CVSSESSFRQYF. The CDR3 DNA follows: TGTGTCAGCAGTGAATCCAGTTTCAGGCAGTATTTT. The J gene is TRBJ2-3, the V gene TRBV6-1; D gene unclear. The CDR3 covers 12 residues. The germline gives CDR1 MNHNS, CDR2 SASEGT.

For this clonotype: Relative to the germline gene, one junction end is altered; a read error may explain this. The chain links TRBV5-1 to TRBJ2-3; D is unresolved. This CDR3 spans 11 amino acids. CDR1 SGHRS and CDR2 YFSETQ come from the germline V gene. The CDR3 DNA sequence: TGCGCCAGTGTCGAAGTGGATACGCACTATTTT. Its translation: CASVEVDTHYF.

This clonotype was seen only once. Since the CDR3 does not end with the conserved phenylalanine or tryptophan, this likely comes from a read error. The DNA is omitted, as the CDR3 cannot be located on it reliably, and the CDR3 follows TCRdb's listing. The chain couples TRBV12-3 or TRBV12-4 to TRBJ2-2. The CDR3 adds up to 15 amino acids, both ends counted. The chain's CDR3 is CASSPQHGKAGELFS.

With respect to this clonotype: A read error is possible here, since a much larger clone lies one base away. This chain connects TRBV4-1 to TRBJ1-6; D perhaps matches TRBD1 (5 bases). In germline, CDR1 is MGHRA, CDR2 YSYEKL. The CDR3 has 15 residues. Here the CDR3 reads CTSSPRAENNSPLHF. The CDR3 nucleotides are TGCACCAGCAGCCCCAGGGCAGAGAATAATTCACCCCTCCACTTT.

The rearrangement joins TRBV6-6 to TRBJ1-5; the D gene is possibly TRBD1 (6 bases). Deletions cut 0 bases from V and 0 bases from J, with 12 bases between. The CDR3 spans 17 residues. Germline V gives CDR1 MNHNY, CDR2 SVGAGI (reference sequence). CDR3 nucleotides: TGTGCCAGCAGTTACTCGACGAGGGACAATAGCAATCAGCCCCAGCATTTT. This translates into CASSYSTRDNSNQPQHF.

Points on this clonotype: One junction end disagrees with the germline gene, perhaps due to a read error. V usage is TRBV11-2 and J usage is TRBJ1-1; D is ambiguous. The CDR3 extends over 11 amino acids. The germline CDR1 and CDR2 sequences are SGHAT and FQNNGV. The CDR3 DNA is TGTGCCAGCGTCACCGTGGACGAAGTTTTCTTT. This encodes CASVTVDEVFF.

This clonotype was observed once. At one of its ends the junction is not consistent with the germline gene, which may arise from a read error. The CDR3 DNA follows: TGTGCCAGCAAGTTCGGCAACTCCTACGAGCAGTATTTC. Amino acid sequence: CASKFGNSYEQYF. V is TRBV6-1 and J is TRBJ2-7; D unresolved. Germline-derived CDR1 and CDR2 are MNHNS and SASEGT. There are 13 residues in the CDR3.

In regard to this clonotype: A read error may be the cause here, since a much bigger clone is one base away. CDR3 in amino acids: CASRLGTSGVYEQYF. The CDR3 DNA follows: TGTGCCAGCAGACTGGGGACTAGCGGGGTCTACGAGCAGTACTTC. The chain employs TRBV5-6 and TRBJ2-7; 13 bases map to TRBD2. The CDR3 contains 15 residues. With 5 bases clipped from V and 3 bases from J, the junction kept 5 bases outside the gene matches. Germline V lookup: CDR1 SGHDT, CDR2 YYEEEE.

Of note for this clonotype: It is likely a read error, because the conserved phenylalanine at the end of the CDR3 is missing. The DNA is left out, because the CDR3 cannot be placed on it with certainty; the CDR3 is given as TCRdb lists it. This chain connects TRBV6-1 to TRBJ1-5; TRBD1, as called in the table, went unchecked against the DNA. Germline CDR1 MNHNS, CDR2 SASEGT. The CDR3 adds up to 14 amino acids, both ends counted. The CDR3 sequence is CASSGGAGNQPQNS.

This clonotype appeared a few times. This could be a read error, since a much larger clone is one nucleotide away. The chain employs TRBV29-1 and TRBJ1-3; D call uncertain. Trimming pared 4 bases from V and 7 bases from J, leaving 17 bases between. The CDR3 runs to 14 residues. Germline values: CDR1 SQVTM, CDR2 ANQGSEA. The CDR3 DNA reads TGCAGCGTTGCAGATGGGTCAGATTTGAACACCATATATTTT. Amino acid sequence: CSVADGSDLNTIYF.

In regard to this clonotype: The junction does not match germline at one end; this may be a read error. This chain connects TRBV6-1 to TRBJ1-5, with D possibly being TRBD1 (5 bases). This CDR3 is built from 14 residues. Germline-derived CDR1 and CDR2 are MNHNS and SASEGT. The CDR3 DNA is TGTGCCAGCAGAGGAGGGGCGGGCAATAAGCCCCAGCATTTT. This codes for CASRGGAGNKPQHF.

This clonotype was seen a few times. The genes are TRBV5-1 and TRBJ1-2; D gene uncertain. V was pared by 0 bases and J by 8 bases, with 14 bases between. From germline, CDR1 is SGHRS and CDR2 YFSETQ. The CDR3 loop spans 14 amino acids. The CDR3 DNA reads as TGCGCCAGCAGCTTGGCCGCTTCTTTAACCGGCTACACCTTC. Protein: CASSLAASLTGYTF.